The rows below give T cell receptor beta chains drawn from one sample of a study of T cells in Graves' hyperthyroidism and ophthalmopathy. TCRdb reprocessed the multiplex PCR reads via MiXCR and lists one record per CDR3 protein. The data show roughly 400,000 distinct CDR3 sequences, around 14% seen once. The sample consisted of blood. The receptors here all came from a woman aged 18-35 years with Graves' hyperthyroidism that later progressed to Graves' ophthalmopathy. Each CDR3 is given with its conserved first and last residue. The D gene is left open where the match is weak. Expanded clones get a size class; other rows say once, few or many, or leave the size out.

V gene,clone size,CDR3 length,D gene,J gene,CDR3 DNA,CDR3 protein
TRBV5-8,few,15,TRBD2,TRBJ2-5,TGTGCCAGCAGCCGGGGACTAGTGAGGCTCGAGACCCAGTACTTC,CASSRGLVRLETQYF
TRBV20-1,many,16,TRBD2,TRBJ2-7,TGCAGTGCTAGAGCAATACTAGCGGGAGTTCTAAGCGAGCAGTACTTC,CSARAILAGVLSEQYF
TRBV7-9,few,14,NA,TRBJ2-7,TGTGCAAGCAACGGTTTGACCCCGGCTGACGAGCAGTACTTC,CASNGLTPADEQYF
TRBV28,many,16,TRBD2,TRBJ2-7,TGTGCCAGCAGTTCTCCACTAGCGGGAGGATCCTACGAGCAGTACTTC,CASSSPLAGGSYEQYF
TRBV20-1,many,17,TRBD2,TRBJ2-7,TGCAGTGCTAGAGATCCGGGACTAGCGGGAGGGCCCGACGAGCAGTACTTC,CSARDPGLAGGPDEQYF
TRBV27,many,15,TRBD1,TRBJ1-6,TGTGCCAGCAGTCCGTCGACAGGGGGCAAATCACCCCTCCACTTT,CASSPSTGGKSPLHF
TRBV19,NA,13,NA,TRBJ2-7,TGTGCCAGTCGGCAAGGGATACAGTCGCAGCAGTACTTC,CASRQGIQSQQYF
TRBV2,many,14,NA,TRBJ1-5,TGTGCCACTAGCGCCACTCAGGGCGGACAGCCCCAGCATTTT,CATSATQGGQPQHF
TRBV2,few,13,NA,TRBJ1-4,TGTGCCAGCACTGGCTTTACTAATGAAAAACTGTTTTTT,CASTGFTNEKLFF
TRBV5-1,NA,14,TRBD1,TRBJ1-2,TGCGCCAGCAACTTGCAGGGACAGGGAGATGGCTACACCTTC,CASNLQGQGDGYTF
TRBV24-1,few,12,NA,TRBJ2-7,TGTGCCACCAGTGGGTACAGCGACGAGCAGTACTTC,CATSGYSDEQYF
TRBV5-6,few,13,NA,TRBJ2-5,TGTGCCAGCAGCTTTGTAGCGGAAGAGACCCAGTACTTC,CASSFVAEETQYF
TRBV5-1,many,17,TRBD2,TRBJ2-4,TGCGCCAGCAGCTTGTACACTAGCGGGAGTCCCAAAAACATTCAGTACTTC,CASSLYTSGSPKNIQYF
TRBV5-1,few,20,NA,TRBJ1-3,TGCGCCAGCAGCTTGGCTGACGGAATATCAGCCGTAAGCTCTGGAAACACCATATATTTT,CASSLADGISAVSSGNTIYF
TRBV7-3,many,12,NA,TRBJ2-5,TGTGCCAGCAGCTCACCCGGGGAGACCCAGTACTTC,CASSSPGETQYF
TRBV6-4,NA,14,NA,TRBJ2-2,TGTGCCCTTGCCGGGGTCAGCGTAGCCGGGGAGCTGTTTTTT,CALAGVSVAGELFF
TRBV25-1,few,16,TRBD2,TRBJ2-1,TGTGCCAGCAGTGGTCCGGGACTAGCGGCATACAATGAGCAGTTCTTC,CASSGPGLAAYNEQFF
TRBV9,many,16,TRBD1,TRBJ2-7,TGTGCCAGCAGTGATAGTCCTGGGACAGCACCCTACGAGCAGTACTTC,CASSDSPGTAPYEQYF
TRBV28,many,17,TRBD2,TRBJ2-5,TGTGCCAGCAGTCTCGCGACTAGCGGGAGGCCCTCTGGGACCCAGTACTTC,CASSLATSGRPSGTQYF
TRBV28,many,11,NA,TRBJ2-5,TGTGCCAGCCGCAGGGGAGAGACCCAGTACTTC,CASRRGETQYF
TRBV7-2,few,16,TRBD1,TRBJ2-3,TGTGCCAGCAGCAAAAGGACAGGACAAGATGGAGATACGCAGTATTTT,CASSKRTGQDGDTQYF
TRBV12-3/TRBV12-4,many,14,NA,TRBJ2-5,TGTGCCAGCAGTTTAAGGGGGTACCAAGAGACCCAGTACTTC,CASSLRGYQETQYF
TRBV12-3/TRBV12-4,many,15,TRBD1,TRBJ2-1,TGTGCCAGCATGGGTCCGGGACAGGGGAGCGATGAGCAGTTCTTC,CASMGPGQGSDEQFF
TRBV7-9,NA,15,TRBD1,TRBJ2-7,TGTGCCAGCAGCTCTTCGGCCCACGGGACAGCCGAGCAGTACTTC,CASSSSAHGTAEQYF
TRBV5-1,NA,15,TRBD1,TRBJ1-2,TGCGCCAGCAGCTTGGGGGGACAGGGTGACGGCGGCTACACCTTC,CASSLGGQGDGGYTF
TRBV3-1,many,15,TRBD2,TRBJ2-5,TGTGCCAGCAGCCAAGTGCTAGCGGGACCAGAGACCCAGTACTTC,CASSQVLAGPETQYF
TRBV27,NA,14,TRBD1,TRBJ1-4,TGTGCCAGCACGAGGACAGGGGGGGATGAAAAACTGTTTTTT,CASTRTGGDEKLFF
TRBV18,many,14,NA,TRBJ2-7,TGTGCCAGCTCACCCGACCGAGCCGCCTACGAGCAGTACTTC,CASSPDRAAYEQYF
TRBV6-2/TRBV6-3,many,18,TRBD2,TRBJ2-1,TGTGCCAGCAGTTACCCAGAAAGAGGGACTAGCTATTCCAATGAGCAGTTCTTC,CASSYPERGTSYSNEQFF
TRBV28,NA,15,NA,TRBJ2-6,TGTGCCAGCAGCCGCGTGGAGGCCGGGACCAACGTCCTGACTTTC,CASSRVEAGTNVLTF
TRBV27,NA,12,NA,TRBJ2-3,TGTGCCACCCACACTAGTTCTGATACGCAGTATTTT,CATHTSSDTQYF
TRBV12-3/TRBV12-4,once,14,NA,TRBJ1-1,TGTGCCACTACTCTCCCGGAATATCGGGGCAAGGCTTTCTTT,CATTLPEYRGKAFF
TRBV5-1,few,16,NA,TRBJ1-3,TGCGCCAGCAGCCCCTCAGGACAGAGCTCTGGAAACACCATATATTTT,CASSPSGQSSGNTIYF
TRBV20-1,few,12,NA,TRBJ2-1,TGCAGTGCTAGACTTGGGCCTAATGAGCAGTTCTTC,CSARLGPNEQFF
TRBV6-1,many,17,TRBD2,TRBJ2-5,TGTGCCAGCAGCAAATTCGGACTAGCGGGGTACCAAGAGACCCAGTACTTC,CASSKFGLAGYQETQYF
TRBV9,many,16,NA,TRBJ2-5,TGTGCCAGCAGCCCCAGCCAACAGGGCGCTGGAGAGACCCAGTACTTC,CASSPSQQGAGETQYF
TRBV2,NA,20,NA,TRBJ2-7,TGTGCCAGCAGCTCCCCCCCCGAGGCAGGGGTAGAAGCGGGTGCCTACGAGCAGTACTTC,CASSSPPEAGVEAGAYEQYF
TRBV3-1,many,12,NA,TRBJ2-1,TGTGCCAGCAGCCAAGAAATAGGTCGGCAGTTCTTC,CASSQEIGRQFF
TRBV7-2,many,15,TRBD1,TRBJ2-5,TGTGCCAGCAGCGCCTTGACAGGGGGCAGAGAGACCCAGTACTTC,CASSALTGGRETQYF
TRBV5-1,few,14,TRBD1,TRBJ2-1,TGCGCCAGCAGCACCAGACAGGGCAACAATGAGCAGTTCTTC,CASSTRQGNNEQFF
TRBV29-1,NA,14,TRBD2,TRBJ2-7,TGCAGCGTAAAAACTAGCGGGAGAAACTACGAGCAGTACTTC,CSVKTSGRNYEQYF
TRBV14,many,16,NA,TRBJ2-2,TGTGCCAGCAGCCAAGGGATAGGGCTCAACACCGGGGAGCTGTTTTTT,CASSQGIGLNTGELFF
TRBV6-2/TRBV6-3,NA,14,TRBD1,TRBJ2-7,TGTGCCAGCGTAGACAGGGGATCCTCCTACGAGCAGTACTTC,CASVDRGSSYEQYF
TRBV2,NA,14,TRBD2,TRBJ2-1,TGTGCCAGCAGTACTAGCGGGAGGGCCGATGAGCAGTTCTTC,CASSTSGRADEQFF
TRBV28,many,15,NA,TRBJ1-6,TGTGCCAGCAGTTTTTGGGCGGCCTATAATTCACCCCTCCACTTT,CASSFWAAYNSPLHF
TRBV20-1,few,13,NA,TRBJ2-1,TGCAGTGCCCCGTCTGACACCTGGGATGAGCAGTTCTTC,CSAPSDTWDEQFF
TRBV6-1,NA,13,NA,TRBJ1-2,TGTGCCAGCAAGGGCAGGCCGACCCCCGGCTACACCTTC,CASKGRPTPGYTF
TRBV6-1,many,15,NA,TRBJ1-2,TGTGCCAGCAGTGAAGCTCTGAACAGGGTAGACGGCTACACCTTC,CASSEALNRVDGYTF
TRBV4-1,once,16,TRBD2,TRBJ2-5,TGCGCCAGCAGCCAAGATTTGGCGGGAGCTGGTGAGTCCCAGTACTTC,CASSQDLAGAGESQYF
TRBV20-1,NA,12,NA,TRBJ1-1,TGCAGTGCTAGTCCAGGGAACACTGAAGCTTTCTTT,CSASPGNTEAFF
TRBV11-2,NA,13,NA,TRBJ1-6,TGTGCCAGCAGCTCGGGACGGTCAGAGGCCCTCCACTTT,CASSSGRSEALHF
TRBV2,few,12,NA,TRBJ2-1,TGTGCCAGCAGTGAATTGTCGGGAGAGGAGTTCTTC,CASSELSGEEFF
TRBV20-1,many,15,NA,TRBJ2-1,TGCAGTGCCCTTGAAGGGGGAGTTACTCGCAATGAGCAGTTCTTC,CSALEGGVTRNEQFF
TRBV12-3/TRBV12-4,many,15,TRBD1,TRBJ1-1,TGTGCCAGCAGGGAACAGGACAGGGGGCCGGCTGAAGCTTTCTTT,CASREQDRGPAEAFF